This T cell receptor (beta chain) was found in a study of T cells in Graves' hyperthyroidism and ophthalmopathy. Across 18 months, stable Graves' hyperthyroidism was marked by no progression to ophthalmopathy. Orbital computed tomography, thyroid ultrasound, serum thyroxine and TRAb, and clinical symptoms together informed the diagnoses. CDR1 and CDR2 from the germline V gene are DFQATT and SNEGSKA (reference sequence). J gave up 5 bases and V 1 base, and 10 bases lay outside the gene matches. The CDR3 is 15 amino acids. Amplification of TCR beta CDR3 regions was performed using RNA transcripts as template. HTBI primers were employed in a first-round RT-PCR of the TCR CDR3. One entry per CDR3 protein, called by TCRdb with MiXCR from the multiplex PCR reads. Among approximately 560,000 distinct CDR3 sequences listed, about half were seen once.

The sample comprised peripheral blood or thyroid tissue (not recorded which). V usage is TRBV20-1 and J usage is TRBJ2-5; 7 bases line up with TRBD2. This TCR was recovered from a woman between 18 and 29 years old with Graves' hyperthyroidism. CDR3 DNA sequence: TGCAGTGCTAGAGTGGGAGGGAGCCCTACGGAGACCCAGTACTTC. As protein: CSARVGGSPTETQYF.